This T cell receptor beta chain appears in the sequencing data of a study of T cells expressing NK-cell markers. Study-wide background: One of the eight sequenced donors was seronegative, whereas the other seven were HCMV-seropositive.

In germline, CDR1 is DFQATT, CDR2 SNEGSKA (reference sequence). The CDR3 runs 12 residues. With the 5' RACE reads reprocessed, TCRdb shows one record per CDR3 protein and no DNA. This sample's table has a few hundred thousand distinct CDR3 sequences. The V call is TRBV20-1, the J call TRBJ2-6. Material for sequencing was blood T cells: a sorted CD56 or NKG2C T cell subset, CD4+ or CD8+ T cells, or bulk PBMC T cells (not recorded which). The TCR originated in a woman aged 50 to 60 in good health. CDR3 region: CSAVTGANVLTF.